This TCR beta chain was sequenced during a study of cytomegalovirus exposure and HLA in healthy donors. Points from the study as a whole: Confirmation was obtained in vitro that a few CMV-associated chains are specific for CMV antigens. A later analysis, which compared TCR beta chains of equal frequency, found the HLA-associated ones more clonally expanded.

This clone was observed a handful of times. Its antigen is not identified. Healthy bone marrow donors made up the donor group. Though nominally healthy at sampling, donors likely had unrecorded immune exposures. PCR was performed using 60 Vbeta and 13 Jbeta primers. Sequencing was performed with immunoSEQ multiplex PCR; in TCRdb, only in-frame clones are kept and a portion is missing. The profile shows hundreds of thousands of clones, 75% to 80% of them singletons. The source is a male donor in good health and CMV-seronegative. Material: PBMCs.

CDR3 sequence (DNA): TGTGCCAGCATTCCCGGGGGGTCTTCCTACGAGCAGTACTTC. Translated: CASIPGGSSYEQYF. This chain connects TRBV5-6 to TRBJ2-7; 7 bases agree with TRBD2. There are 14 residues in the CDR3. The germline V gene encodes CDR1 SGHDT and CDR2 YYEEEE. The trim removed 6 bases at V and 1 base at J, leaving 7 bases unmatched.